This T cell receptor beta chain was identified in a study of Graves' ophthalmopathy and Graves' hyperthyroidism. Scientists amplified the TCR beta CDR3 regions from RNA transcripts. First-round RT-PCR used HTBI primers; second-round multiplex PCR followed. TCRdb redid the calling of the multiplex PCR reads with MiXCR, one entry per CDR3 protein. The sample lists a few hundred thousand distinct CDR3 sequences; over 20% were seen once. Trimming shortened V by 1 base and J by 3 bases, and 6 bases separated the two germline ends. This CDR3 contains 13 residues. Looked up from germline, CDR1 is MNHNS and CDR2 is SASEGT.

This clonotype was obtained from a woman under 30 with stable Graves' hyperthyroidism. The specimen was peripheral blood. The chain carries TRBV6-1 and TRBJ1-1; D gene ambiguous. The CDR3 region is CASSEEGDTEAFF. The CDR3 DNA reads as TGTGCCAGCAGTGAAGAGGGTGACACTGAAGCTTTCTTT.